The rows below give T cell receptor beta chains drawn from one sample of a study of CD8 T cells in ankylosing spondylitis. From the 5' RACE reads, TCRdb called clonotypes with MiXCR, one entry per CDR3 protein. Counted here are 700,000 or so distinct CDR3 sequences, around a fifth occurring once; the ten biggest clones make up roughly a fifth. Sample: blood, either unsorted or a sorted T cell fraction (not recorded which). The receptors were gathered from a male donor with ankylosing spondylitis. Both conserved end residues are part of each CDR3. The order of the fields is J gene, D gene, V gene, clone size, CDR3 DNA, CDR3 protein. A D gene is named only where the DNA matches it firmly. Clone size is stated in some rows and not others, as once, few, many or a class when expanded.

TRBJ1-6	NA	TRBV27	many	TGTGCCAGCCAATTTATGGGGTCAGATTCACCCCTCCACTTT	CASQFMGSDSPLHF
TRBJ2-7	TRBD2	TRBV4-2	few	TGTGCCAGCAGCCAAAGGTGGACTAGCACCTACGAGCAGTACTTC	CASSQRWTSTYEQYF
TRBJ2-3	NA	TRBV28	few	TGTGCCAGCAGTTTGCCAGGGCTCCCAGATACGCAGTATTTT	CASSLPGLPDTQYF
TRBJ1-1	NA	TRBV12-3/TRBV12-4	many	TGTGCCAGCACCCCCGCAGGAATGAACACTGAAGCTTTCTTT	CASTPAGMNTEAFF
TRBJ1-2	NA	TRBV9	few	TGTGCCAGCAGCGTAGGGGGCGGCTCCTATGGCTACACCTTC	CASSVGGGSYGYTF
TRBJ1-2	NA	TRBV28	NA	TGTGCCAGCAGTTTAGAGGCGGACAACCTCTATGGCTACACCTTC	CASSLEADNLYGYTF
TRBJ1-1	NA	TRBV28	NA	TGTGCCAGCACCCTACCTCGCAGGGCAGTGAACACTGAAGCTTTCTTT	CASTLPRRAVNTEAFF
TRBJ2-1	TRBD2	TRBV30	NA	TGTGCCTGGGAACTAGCGGTAGCCTACAATGAGCAGTTCTTC	CAWELAVAYNEQFF
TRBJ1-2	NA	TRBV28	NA	TGTGCCAGCAACGAAGACAGGTTGGATGGCTACACCTTC	CASNEDRLDGYTF
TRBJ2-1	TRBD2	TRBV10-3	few	TGTGCCATCAGCGCACACAGCGGGGGGGCGGCGAATGAGCAGTTCTTC	CAISAHSGGAANEQFF
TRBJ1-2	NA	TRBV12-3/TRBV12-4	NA	TGTGCCAGCAGTTCTGCCATTAACTATGGCTACACCTTC	CASSSAINYGYTF
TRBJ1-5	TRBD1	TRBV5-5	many	TGTGCCAGCAGCTGGGACAGGGGGCAGCCCCAGCATTTT	CASSWDRGQPQHF
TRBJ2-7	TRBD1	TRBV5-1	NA	TGCGCCAGCAGCTTGGCCGTCGGGACAGGGTCCTACGAGCAGTACTTC	CASSLAVGTGSYEQYF
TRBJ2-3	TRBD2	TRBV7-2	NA	TGTGCCAGCAGCCAGACTAGCGGGAATACGCAGTATTTT	CASSQTSGNTQYF
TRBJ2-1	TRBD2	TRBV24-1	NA	TGTGCCACCAGTGATTTAGCTAGCGGGAGGGCCAATGAGCAGTTCTTC	CATSDLASGRANEQFF
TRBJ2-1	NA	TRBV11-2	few	TGTGCCAGCAGCTTAGGTGGGGGGAAATACAATGAGCAGTTCTTC	CASSLGGGKYNEQFF
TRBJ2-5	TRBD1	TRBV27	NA	TGTGCCAGCAGTCGACAGGGAGAAGAGACCCAGTACTTC	CASSRQGEETQYF
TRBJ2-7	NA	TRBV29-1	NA	TGCAGCGTTGAGGACCCCGCTAGCGAACTCTACGAGCAGTACTTC	CSVEDPASELYEQYF
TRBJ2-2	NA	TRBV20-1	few	TGCAGTGCTAGTCTCGGTTTCACCGGGGAGCTGTTTTTT	CSASLGFTGELFF
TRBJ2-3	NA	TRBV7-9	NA	TGTGCCAGCAGCTTAATTGGGGGCCCCCAGCCGGATACGCAGTATTTT	CASSLIGGPQPDTQYF
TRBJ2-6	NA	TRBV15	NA	TGTGCCACCTCGGGCCGGCTCTCTGGGGCCAACGTCCTGACTTTC	CATSGRLSGANVLTF
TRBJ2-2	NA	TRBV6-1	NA	TGTGCCAGCAAGTCAGGGAAGCTTGACACCGGGGAGCTGTTTTTT	CASKSGKLDTGELFF
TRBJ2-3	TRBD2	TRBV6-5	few	TGTGCCAGCAGTTACCCCGGGACTAGCGGCACAGATACGCAGTATTTT	CASSYPGTSGTDTQYF
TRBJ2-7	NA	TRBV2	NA	TGTGCCAGCAGTGAGGAGGGACACTCCTACGAGCAGTACTTC	CASSEEGHSYEQYF
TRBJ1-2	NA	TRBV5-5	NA	TGTGCCAGCAGCATGGCCACGTGGGGAATTGGCTATGGCTACACCTTC	CASSMATWGIGYGYTF
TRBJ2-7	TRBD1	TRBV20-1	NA	TGCAGTGCTGCATCTCCCATGACAGGGAGCGGCGAGCAGTACTTC	CSAASPMTGSGEQYF
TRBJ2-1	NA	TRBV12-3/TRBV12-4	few	TGTGCCAGCAGCCGCCCTAGTTTCCCCTACAATGAGCAGTTCTTC	CASSRPSFPYNEQFF
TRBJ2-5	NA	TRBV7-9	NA	TGTGCCAGCAGCTTCGGCACCGGGACCGGGAAAGAGACCCAGTACTTC	CASSFGTGTGKETQYF
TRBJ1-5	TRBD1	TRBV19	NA	TGTGCCAGTAGTATAGGGGGACAGGGGCCAAATCAGCCCCAGCATTTT	CASSIGGQGPNQPQHF
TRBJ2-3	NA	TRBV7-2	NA	TGTGCCAGCAGCCTTACCCGGGACCCCAGCACAGATACGCAGTATTTT	CASSLTRDPSTDTQYF
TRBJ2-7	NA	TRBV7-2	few	TGTGCCAGCACGCCCCCCGCCATTCCCTACGAGCAGTACTTC	CASTPPAIPYEQYF
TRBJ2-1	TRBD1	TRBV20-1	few	TGCAGTGCTCTCGGGACAGGGGTCGGTGAGCAGTTCTTC	CSALGTGVGEQFF
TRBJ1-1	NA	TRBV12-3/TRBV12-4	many	TGTGCCAGCAGCCAGGGAGAGCGGGGCACTGAAGCTTTCTTT	CASSQGERGTEAFF
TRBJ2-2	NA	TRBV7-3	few	TGTGCCAGCAGCTCCCAAGATGGGGAGCTGTTTTTT	CASSSQDGELFF